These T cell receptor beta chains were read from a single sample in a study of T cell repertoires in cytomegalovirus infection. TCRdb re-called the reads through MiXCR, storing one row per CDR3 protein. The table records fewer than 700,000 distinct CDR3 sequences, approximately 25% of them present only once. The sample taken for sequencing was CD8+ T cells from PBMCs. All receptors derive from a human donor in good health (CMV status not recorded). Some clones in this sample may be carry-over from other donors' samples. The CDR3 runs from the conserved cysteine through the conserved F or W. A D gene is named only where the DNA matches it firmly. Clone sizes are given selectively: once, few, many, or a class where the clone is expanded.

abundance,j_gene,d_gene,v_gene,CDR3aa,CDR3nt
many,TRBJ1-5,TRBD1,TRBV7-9,CASSDTGEQPQHF,TGTGCCAGCAGCGATACAGGGGAGCAGCCCCAGCATTTT
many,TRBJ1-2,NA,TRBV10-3,CAISVTVTDTNYGYTF,TGTGCCATCAGTGTGACAGTAACCGATACTAACTATGGCTACACCTTC
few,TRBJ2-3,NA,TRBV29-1,CSVERGSTDTQYF,TGCAGCGTTGAAAGGGGAAGCACAGATACGCAGTATTTT
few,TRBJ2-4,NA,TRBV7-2,CASSPWTGAKNIQYF,TGTGCCAGCAGCCCCTGGACGGGAGCCAAAAACATTCAGTACTTC
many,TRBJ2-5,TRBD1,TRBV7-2,CASSTGTEKETQYF,TGTGCCAGCAGCACCGGGACAGAAAAAGAGACCCAGTACTTC
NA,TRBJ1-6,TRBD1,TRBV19,CASSTNRGSDSPLHF,TGTGCCAGTAGCACCAACAGGGGGAGTGATTCACCCCTCCACTTT
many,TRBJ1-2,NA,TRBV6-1,CAGSPFRDGYGYTF,TGTGCCGGTTCCCCCTTCAGGGACGGCTATGGCTACACCTTC
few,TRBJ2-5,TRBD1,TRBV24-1,CATSETGQFQETQYF,TGTGCCACCAGTGAGACGGGACAGTTCCAAGAGACCCAGTACTTC
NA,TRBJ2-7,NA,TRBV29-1,CSVESRDSFSYEQYF,TGCAGCGTTGAGTCGAGAGACTCATTCTCCTACGAGCAGTACTTC
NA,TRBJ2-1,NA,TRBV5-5,CASSWAELSYNEQFF,TGTGCCAGCAGCTGGGCAGAGCTCTCCTACAATGAGCAGTTCTTC
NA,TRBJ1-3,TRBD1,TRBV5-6,CASSLAGQGFSGNTIYF,TGTGCCAGCAGCTTGGCGGGACAGGGGTTCTCTGGAAACACCATATATTTT
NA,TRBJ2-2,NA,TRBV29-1,CSVGGVSGELFF,TGCAGCGTTGGGGGTGTCTCCGGGGAGCTGTTTTTT
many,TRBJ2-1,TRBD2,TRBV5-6,CASSLGDYYNEQFF,TGTGCCAGCAGCTTGGGGGACTACTACAATGAGCAGTTCTTC
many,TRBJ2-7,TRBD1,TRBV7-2,CASSPTGVTYEQYF,TGTGCCAGCAGCCCTACAGGGGTGACCTACGAGCAGTACTTC
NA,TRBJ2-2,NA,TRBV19,CASSSQGPAFENTGELFF,TGTGCCAGTAGTTCCCAGGGGCCCGCTTTCGAGAACACCGGGGAGCTGTTTTTT
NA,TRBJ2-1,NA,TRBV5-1,CASSITNLYNEQFF,TGCGCCAGCAGCATTACTAACCTATACAATGAGCAGTTCTTC
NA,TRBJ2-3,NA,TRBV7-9,CASSSSSGGPTDTQYF,TGTGCCAGCAGCTCCTCCTCCGGGGGCCCAACAGATACGCAGTATTTT
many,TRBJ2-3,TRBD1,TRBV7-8,CASSLQGAPPTDTQYF,TGTGCCAGCAGCCTACAGGGGGCACCCCCCACAGATACGCAGTATTTT
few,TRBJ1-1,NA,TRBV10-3,CAISERPAGGTTEAFF,TGTGCCATCAGTGAGCGACCCGCCGGAGGGACAACTGAAGCTTTCTTT
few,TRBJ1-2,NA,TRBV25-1,CATRTRSYGYTF,TGTGCCACCCGGACAAGGAGCTATGGCTACACCTTC
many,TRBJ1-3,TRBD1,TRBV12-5,CASGTGETGNTIYF,TGTGCTAGTGGGACAGGGGAAACTGGAAACACCATATATTTT
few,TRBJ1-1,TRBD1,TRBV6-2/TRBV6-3,CASRSLDRADTEAFF,TGTGCCAGCAGATCCCTGGACAGGGCGGACACTGAAGCTTTCTTT
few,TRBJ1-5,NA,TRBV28,CATRVRGKQPQHF,TGTGCCACCAGGGTACGAGGGAAACAGCCCCAGCATTTT
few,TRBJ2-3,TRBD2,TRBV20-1,CSAATPGLSTDTQYF,TGCAGTGCCGCAACTCCGGGACTATCCACAGATACGCAGTATTTT
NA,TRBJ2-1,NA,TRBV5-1,CASGLAFGNEQFF,TGCGCCAGCGGCCTAGCGTTTGGCAATGAGCAGTTCTTC
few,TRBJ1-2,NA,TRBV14,CASKGLSNYGYTF,TGTGCCAGCAAAGGACTATCTAACTATGGCTACACCTTC
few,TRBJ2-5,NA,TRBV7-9,CASSTRWAGAEETQYF,TGTGCCAGCAGCACCCGTTGGGCGGGGGCCGAAGAGACCCAGTACTTC
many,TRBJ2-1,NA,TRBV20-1,CSARTPGTGSYNEQFF,TGCAGTGCTAGAACCCCGGGAACAGGCTCCTACAATGAGCAGTTCTTC
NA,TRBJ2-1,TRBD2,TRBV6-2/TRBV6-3,CASAIAGGPREQFF,TGTGCCAGCGCGATAGCGGGGGGGCCGCGGGAGCAGTTCTTC
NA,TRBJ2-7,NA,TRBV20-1,CSARDNYEQYF,TGCAGTGCCCGGGACAACTACGAGCAGTACTTC
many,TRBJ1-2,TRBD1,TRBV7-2,CASSPLSTGGLYGYTF,TGTGCCAGCAGCCCCCTTTCGACAGGGGGCCTCTATGGCTACACCTTC
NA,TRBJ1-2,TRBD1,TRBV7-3,CASSRGQGNYGYTF,TGTGCCAGCAGCCGCGGACAGGGGAACTATGGCTACACCTTC
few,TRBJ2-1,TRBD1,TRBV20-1,CSAREPGQGTYNEQFF,TGCAGTGCTAGAGAGCCGGGACAGGGGACCTACAATGAGCAGTTCTTC
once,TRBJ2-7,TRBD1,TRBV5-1,CASSLAARDSGQYF,TGCGCCAGCAGCTTGGCCGCTCGGGACAGCGGGCAGTACTTC
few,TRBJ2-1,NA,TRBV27,CASSLWDGGNEQFF,TGTGCCAGCAGTTTATGGGACGGGGGCAATGAGCAGTTCTTC
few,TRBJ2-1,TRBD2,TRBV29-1,CSVEGTSGGPSVDNEQFF,TGCAGCGTTGAAGGGACTAGCGGGGGCCCATCCGTCGACAATGAGCAGTTCTTC
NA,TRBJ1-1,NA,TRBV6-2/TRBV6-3,CASRKGISGGAFF,TGTGCCAGCAGAAAAGGGATATCGGGAGGGGCTTTCTTT
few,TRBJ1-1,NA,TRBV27,CASTILGGSTEAFF,TGTGCCAGCACCATCCTGGGGGGAAGCACTGAAGCTTTCTTT
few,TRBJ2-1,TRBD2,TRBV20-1,CSAKKGGSGGPGPYNEQFF,TGCAGTGCTAAGAAGGGAGGTAGCGGGGGGCCCGGTCCCTACAATGAGCAGTTCTTC
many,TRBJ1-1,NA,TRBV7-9,CASSLSTDEAFF,TGTGCCAGCAGCTTATCGACAGATGAAGCTTTCTTT
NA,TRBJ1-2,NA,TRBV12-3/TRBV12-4,CASTPGRVYGYTF,TGTGCCAGCACCCCAGGGAGGGTCTATGGCTACACCTTC
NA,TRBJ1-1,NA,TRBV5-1,CASSARTEGTEAFF,TGCGCCAGCAGCGCCCGGACGGAAGGGACTGAAGCTTTCTTT
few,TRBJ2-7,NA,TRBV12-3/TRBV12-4,CASSLALGAEQYF,TGTGCCAGCAGTTTAGCGCTAGGGGCCGAGCAGTACTTC
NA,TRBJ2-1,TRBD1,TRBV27,CASSDRDRGYNEQFF,TGTGCCAGCAGCGACCGGGACAGGGGCTACAATGAGCAGTTCTTC
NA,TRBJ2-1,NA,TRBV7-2,CASSLVVGHYSYNEQFF,TGTGCCAGCAGCTTAGTGGTGGGCCACTACTCCTACAATGAGCAGTTCTTC
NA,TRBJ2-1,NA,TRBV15,CATSRVRGREQFF,TGTGCCACCAGCAGGGTCCGAGGCCGTGAGCAGTTCTTC
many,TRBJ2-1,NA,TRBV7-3,CASSFTGRFGDEQFF,TGTGCCAGCAGCTTCACAGGGAGGTTTGGCGATGAGCAGTTCTTC
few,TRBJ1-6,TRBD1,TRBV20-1,CSATTPGQGDIPLHF,TGCAGTGCGACTACGCCGGGACAGGGAGATATACCCCTCCACTTT
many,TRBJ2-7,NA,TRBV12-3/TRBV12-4,CASSFGGNEQYF,TGTGCCAGCAGTTTTGGAGGGAACGAGCAGTACTTC
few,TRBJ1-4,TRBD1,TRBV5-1,CASSLGQGSTNEKLFF,TGCGCCAGCAGCTTAGGACAGGGGTCAACTAATGAAAAACTGTTTTTT
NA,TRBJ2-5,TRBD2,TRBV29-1,CSVVWRGGGETQYF,TGCAGCGTTGTGTGGCGGGGGGGCGGCGAGACCCAGTACTTC
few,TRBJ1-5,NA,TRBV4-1,CASSQDQGNQPQHF,TGCGCCAGCAGCCAAGATCAGGGCAATCAGCCCCAGCATTTT
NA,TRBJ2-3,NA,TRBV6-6,CASITGTGSTDTQYF,TGTGCCAGCATCACGGGAACAGGCAGCACAGATACGCAGTATTTT
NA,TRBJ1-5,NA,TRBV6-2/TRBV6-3,CASTEGYNQPQHF,TGTGCCAGCACCGAGGGGTACAATCAGCCCCAGCATTTT